This TCR beta chain appears in the sequencing data of a study of T cells expressing NK-cell markers. Study context: The sequencing cohort of eight donors included seven HCMV-seropositive individuals and one seronegative individual. Study-level points and caveats: The CD3+CD56-NKG2C+ fraction of a few donors was also led by these clonotypes.

Details on this clonotype: Antigen: not known.

Per germline, CDR1 MNHEY and CDR2 SVGAGI. CDR3 length equals 15 residues. TCRdb reprocessed the 5' RACE reads, with one entry per CDR3 protein and no DNA. The sample table sets out some 600,000 distinct CDR3 sequences. The clonotype was recovered from a young man in good health. Sequencing was carried out using blood T cells: a sorted CD56 or NKG2C T cell subset, CD4+ or CD8+ T cells, or bulk PBMC T cells (not recorded which). The chain employs TRBV6-5 and TRBJ2-1; TCRdb outputs TRBD1, but without DNA this stays unchecked. CDR3 sequence: CASSYEGQGLYEQFF.